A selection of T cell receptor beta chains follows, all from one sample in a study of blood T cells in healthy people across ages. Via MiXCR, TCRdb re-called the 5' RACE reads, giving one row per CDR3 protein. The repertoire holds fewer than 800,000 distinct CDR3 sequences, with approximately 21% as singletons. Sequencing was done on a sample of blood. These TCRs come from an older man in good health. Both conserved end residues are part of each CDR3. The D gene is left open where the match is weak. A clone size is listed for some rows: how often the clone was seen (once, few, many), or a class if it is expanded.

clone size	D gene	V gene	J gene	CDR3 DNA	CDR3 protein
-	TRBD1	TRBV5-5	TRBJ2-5	TGTGCCAGCAGCTACACGACAGGGGAGACCCAGTACTTC	CASSYTTGETQYF
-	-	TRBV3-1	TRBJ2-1	TGTGCCAGCAGCCAAGGGGGTAGGCTAGCGCACAATGAGCAGTTCTTC	CASSQGGRLAHNEQFF
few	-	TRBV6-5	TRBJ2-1	TGTGCCAGCCAGAGGGGCAACCAGCAGTTCTTC	CASQRGNQQFF
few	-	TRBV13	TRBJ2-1	TGTGCCAGCAGCTTACCCAGGGACAATGAGCAGTTCTTC	CASSLPRDNEQFF
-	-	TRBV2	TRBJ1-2	TGTGCCAGCAGTGAAGGGGCCGCCTATGGCTACACCTTC	CASSEGAAYGYTF
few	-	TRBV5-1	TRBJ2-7	TGCGCCAGCAGCTTGGACAGGGATACCTACGAGCAGTACTTC	CASSLDRDTYEQYF
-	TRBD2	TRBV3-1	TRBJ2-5	TGTGCCAGCAGCCAGGCGGGACTAGGCAAAGAGACCCAGTACTTC	CASSQAGLGKETQYF
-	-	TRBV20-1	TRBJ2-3	TGCAGTGCTCACGGTGGCGCAGATACGCAGTATTTT	CSAHGGADTQYF
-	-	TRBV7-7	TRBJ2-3	TGTGCTAGCAGCTTAGGGATGCACGGAAGCACAGATACGCAGTATTTT	CASSLGMHGSTDTQYF
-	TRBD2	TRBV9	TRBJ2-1	TGTGCCAGCAGCGTAAGTGGCGGCGGGAGGAGTTACAATGAGCAGTTCTTC	CASSVSGGGRSYNEQFF
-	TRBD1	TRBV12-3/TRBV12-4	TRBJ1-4	TGTGCCAGCACCGGGGACAGGGTCACACTGTTTTTT	CASTGDRVTLFF
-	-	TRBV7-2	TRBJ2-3	TGTGCCAGCAGCGACCGAGGGGCGCGGACAGATACGCAGTATTTT	CASSDRGARTDTQYF
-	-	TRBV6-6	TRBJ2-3	TGTGCCAGCAGTGAGGACGACACAGATACGCAGTATTTT	CASSEDDTDTQYF
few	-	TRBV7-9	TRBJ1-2	TGTGCCAGCAGCTTAGAGTCCCAGAACTATGGCTACACCTTC	CASSLESQNYGYTF